A selection of T cell receptor beta chains follows, all from one sample in a study of CD8 T cells in Susac syndrome. TCRdb reanalysed the immunoSEQ multiplex PCR reads using MiXCR and keeps one entry per CDR3 protein. The data contain some 300,000 distinct CDR3 sequences, approximately 91% of them singletons. The sequenced sample was CD8+ T cells from PBMCs. The receptors were gathered from a human donor with multiple sclerosis. CDR3s include the opening cysteine and the closing phenylalanine or tryptophan. Fields, in order: CDR3 protein, CDR3 DNA, V gene, clone size, D gene, J gene. A D gene is named only where the DNA matches it firmly. Not every row has a clone size; where given, it reads once, few, many or a size class.

CDR3 protein: CASSFSSLYGTGVYEQYF; CDR3 DNA: TGTGCCAGCAGTTTTTCCTCTCTGTACGGGACAGGGGTCTACGAGCAGTACTTC; V gene: TRBV28; clone size: .; D gene: TRBD1; J gene: TRBJ2-7
CDR3 protein: CASSQAHEAFF; CDR3 DNA: TGCGCCAGCAGCCAAGCTCATGAAGCTTTCTTT; V gene: TRBV4-1; clone size: .; D gene: .; J gene: TRBJ1-1
CDR3 protein: CASSQEVTPSTDTQYF; CDR3 DNA: TGTGCCAGCAGCCAAGAAGTCACGCCTAGCACAGATACGCAGTATTTT; V gene: TRBV3-1; clone size: .; D gene: .; J gene: TRBJ2-3
CDR3 protein: CASSVVGKGSTDTQYF; CDR3 DNA: TGTGCCAGCAGCGTAGTCGGTAAGGGGTCCACAGATACGCAGTATTTT; V gene: TRBV9; clone size: .; D gene: .; J gene: TRBJ2-3
CDR3 protein: CASSQLWGEQYF; CDR3 DNA: TGTGCCAGCAGCCAATTGTGGGGCGAGCAGTACTTC; V gene: TRBV7-2; clone size: .; D gene: .; J gene: TRBJ2-7
CDR3 protein: CASSEAGRGAYEQYF; CDR3 DNA: TGTGCCAGCAGTGAAGCCGGGCGGGGCGCCTACGAGCAGTACTTC; V gene: TRBV2; clone size: .; D gene: .; J gene: TRBJ2-7
CDR3 protein: CASSFRGPEQYF; CDR3 DNA: TGTGCCAGCAGCTTCAGGGGGCCCGAGCAGTACTTC; V gene: TRBV7-9; clone size: .; D gene: TRBD1; J gene: TRBJ2-7
CDR3 protein: CASSVPLDREVYGYTF; CDR3 DNA: TGTGCCAGCAGTGTTCCATTAGACAGGGAGGTCTATGGCTACACCTTC; V gene: TRBV6-1; clone size: .; D gene: TRBD1; J gene: TRBJ1-2
CDR3 protein: CASSQTTGGEETQYF; CDR3 DNA: TGCGCCAGCAGCCAAACAACAGGGGGCGAAGAGACCCAGTACTTC; V gene: TRBV4-3; clone size: .; D gene: TRBD1; J gene: TRBJ2-5
CDR3 protein: CSARDLWAAAGPNTSGNTIYF; CDR3 DNA: TGCAGTGCTAGAGATCTCTGGGCGGCTGCGGGCCCTAATACCTCTGGAAACACCATATATTTT; V gene: TRBV20-1; clone size: .; D gene: .; J gene: TRBJ1-3
CDR3 protein: CASSYGVFGELFF; CDR3 DNA: TGTGCCAGCAGTTACGGGGTTTTCGGGGAGCTGTTTTTT; V gene: TRBV6-2/TRBV6-3; clone size: .; D gene: .; J gene: TRBJ2-2
CDR3 protein: CASSTNKFAQETQYF; CDR3 DNA: TGTGCCAGTAGTACGAACAAGTTTGCCCAAGAGACCCAGTACTTC; V gene: TRBV19; clone size: .; D gene: .; J gene: TRBJ2-5
CDR3 protein: CAWRGHKEGENDYGYTF; CDR3 DNA: TGTGCCTGGAGGGGACATAAGGAGGGGGAGAACGACTATGGCTACACCTTC; V gene: TRBV30; clone size: once; D gene: .; J gene: TRBJ1-2
CDR3 protein: CASSEYGLAGETQYF; CDR3 DNA: TGTGCCAGCAGTGAATACGGGCTGGCGGGGGAGACCCAGTACTTC; V gene: TRBV25-1; clone size: .; D gene: .; J gene: TRBJ2-5
CDR3 protein: CASSSGVGTEAFF; CDR3 DNA: TGTGCCAGCAGCTCAGGGGTGGGCACTGAAGCTTTCTTT; V gene: TRBV7-9; clone size: .; D gene: .; J gene: TRBJ1-1
CDR3 protein: CSARPLAGLFANTGELFF; CDR3 DNA: TGCAGTGCTCGACCACTAGCGGGATTATTCGCGAACACCGGGGAGCTGTTTTTT; V gene: TRBV20-1; clone size: .; D gene: TRBD2; J gene: TRBJ2-2
CDR3 protein: CASSIGGNSNQPQHF; CDR3 DNA: TGTGCCAGTAGTATTGGGGGGAATAGCAATCAGCCCCAGCATTTT; V gene: TRBV19; clone size: once; D gene: .; J gene: TRBJ1-5
CDR3 protein: CASTRGDGPLGQYF; CDR3 DNA: TGTGCCAGCACCCGAGGGGACGGACCCCTGGGGCAGTACTTC; V gene: TRBV2; clone size: once; D gene: .; J gene: TRBJ2-7
CDR3 protein: CASSYAETSHSPLHF; CDR3 DNA: TGTGCCAGCAGTTACGCGGAAACCTCGCATTCACCCCTCCACTTT; V gene: TRBV6-2/TRBV6-3; clone size: once; D gene: .; J gene: TRBJ1-6
CDR3 protein: CVRRGHTGELFF; CDR3 DNA: TGTGTGAGAAGGGGGCATACCGGGGAGCTGTTTTTT; V gene: TRBV2; clone size: .; D gene: TRBD1; J gene: TRBJ2-2
CDR3 protein: CASTPRGDTEAFF; CDR3 DNA: TGTGCCAGCACTCCCAGAGGGGACACTGAAGCTTTCTTT; V gene: TRBV28; clone size: .; D gene: .; J gene: TRBJ1-1
CDR3 protein: CASSLWDTYEQYF; CDR3 DNA: TGTGCCAGCAGTTTATGGGACACCTACGAGCAGTACTTC; V gene: TRBV28; clone size: .; D gene: .; J gene: TRBJ2-7
CDR3 protein: CASSTLGGGSNQPQHF; CDR3 DNA: TGTGCCAGCAGCACTCTCGGGGGGGGATCCAATCAGCCCCAGCATTTT; V gene: TRBV6-1; clone size: .; D gene: .; J gene: TRBJ1-5
CDR3 protein: CASSFTEYTGELFF; CDR3 DNA: TGTGCCAGCAGCTTTACGGAGTACACCGGGGAGCTGTTTTTT; V gene: TRBV7-9; clone size: .; D gene: .; J gene: TRBJ2-2
CDR3 protein: CASSQVEHSSGGTEAFF; CDR3 DNA: TGCGCCAGCAGCCAAGTTGAACACTCGTCAGGGGGCACTGAAGCTTTCTTT; V gene: TRBV4-3; clone size: .; D gene: TRBD1; J gene: TRBJ1-1
CDR3 protein: CASSQVGGLDTQYF; CDR3 DNA: TGCGCCAGCAGCCAAGTGGGGGGGCTCGATACGCAGTATTTT; V gene: TRBV4-1; clone size: .; D gene: .; J gene: TRBJ2-3
CDR3 protein: CASSPFITTLPYEQYF; CDR3 DNA: TGTGCCAGCAGTCCATTCATAACGACTCTCCCCTACGAGCAGTACTTC; V gene: TRBV7-3; clone size: .; D gene: .; J gene: TRBJ2-7
CDR3 protein: CASSQDEAMNTEAFF; CDR3 DNA: TGTGCCAGCAGCCAAGATGAGGCTATGAACACTGAAGCTTTCTTT; V gene: TRBV4-2; clone size: .; D gene: .; J gene: TRBJ1-1
CDR3 protein: CASQNTLNNSPLHF; CDR3 DNA: TGTGCCAGCCAGAACACCCTTAATAATTCACCCCTCCACTTT; V gene: TRBV7-9; clone size: .; D gene: .; J gene: TRBJ1-6
CDR3 protein: CATSSRQTSGYFF; CDR3 DNA: TGTGCCACCAGCTCCCGGCAAACTAGTGGGTACTTCTTC; V gene: TRBV15; clone size: .; D gene: .; J gene: TRBJ2-1